What follows is one T cell receptor beta chain and its context. Its antigen is as yet unknown. The PCR ran on 60 Vbeta and 13 Jbeta primers. Assay used: immunoSEQ multiplex PCR; TCRdb lists only in-frame clones, some missing. The table records 75,000 to 100,000 clones, 69% of them present only once. CDR3 length: 16 amino acids. The trim removed 0 bases at V and 4 bases at J, leaving 7 bases unmatched. Germline V gene lookup returns CDR1 MGHRA and CDR2 YSYEKL. The source of the sample is a study of cytomegalovirus exposure and HLA in healthy donors. Study-level results: It was confirmed in vitro that three of the CMV-associated chains were specific for CMV antigens. When analyzed later, a missense DCLRE1C variant was found to be linked to TCR beta V- and J-gene trimming. In terms of immune exposure information, only CMV serostatus was available. According to an earlier analysis, most TCR beta V segments yielded productive rearrangements about 87% or about 30% of the time.

The V and J genes are TRBV4-1 and TRBJ2-7, with 9 bases that match TRBD2. The TCR comes from a female donor in good health and CMV-seronegative. The material sequenced was PBMCs. The CDR3 reads CASSQEGRGGRYEQYF. The CDR3 DNA is TGCGCCAGCAGCCAAGAAGGGCGGGGGGGCCGTTACGAGCAGTACTTC.